Below are 10 T cell receptor beta chains sequenced from a single sample in a study of T cell changes during pregnancy in multiple sclerosis. Data came from immunoSEQ multiplex PCR; TCRdb stores just in-frame clones and leaves some out. The profile shows fewer than 90,000 clones, roughly 93% of them singletons. Source: peripheral blood, taken in the first trimester of pregnancy. The receptors stem from a female donor with multiple sclerosis, enrolled in a pregnancy study.

This clone came up a few times. The chain is built from TRBV6-5 and TRBJ1-6, with 7 positions matching TRBD1. V shed 0 bases, J shed 4 bases, and the junction held 0 bases outside the gene matches. Germline V gene data show CDR1 as MNHEY and CDR2 as SVGAGI. This CDR3 has 15 amino acids. CDR3 loop: CASSYSTGYNSPLHF. The CDR3 coding sequence is TGTGCCAGCAGTTACTCGACAGGGTATAATTCACCCCTCCACTTT.

The chain links TRBV5-4 to TRBJ2-2, with 9 bases identical to TRBD1. V was pared by 4 bases and J by 3 bases, with 4 bases of the junction left unmatched. CDR1 is SGHNT and CDR2 is YYREEE in the germline V gene (reference sequence). The CDR3 is 15 amino acids. CDR3 bases: TGTGCCAGCAGCGCTGGACAGGGGTACACCGGGGAGCTGTTTTTT. This sequence encodes CASSAGQGYTGELFF.

This chain uses TRBV27 with TRBJ2-6; D possibly corresponds to TRBD2 (6 bases). The CDR3 is 17 residues long. Germline CDR1 reads MNHEY; CDR2 reads SMNVEV (reference sequence). Between the trimmed V and J ends, which lost 4 bases and 3 bases, there was a span of 16 bases. CDR3 protein: CASSSLPLAVGANVLTF. CDR3 coding DNA: TGTGCCAGCAGTTCCCTTCCCTTAGCGGTTGGGGCCAACGTCCTGACTTTC.

The chain recombines TRBV6-6 with TRBJ1-3; D is undetermined. The length of the CDR3 is 16 residues. Germline V lookup: CDR1 MNHNY, CDR2 SVGAGI (reference sequence). The V end lost 5 bases, the J end lost 2 bases, and 16 bases lay between the germline ends. The DNA of the CDR3 is TGTGCCAGCAGTCCAGCCGTCGTCGGGGCTGGAAACACCATATATTTT. This codes for CASSPAVVGAGNTIYF.

The chain combines TRBV7-3 with TRBJ2-1, with 7 bases aligning to TRBD1. V dropped 5 bases and J dropped 3; count of bases not matched to a gene: 7. CDR3 length equals 15 residues. Germline V gives CDR1 SGHTA, CDR2 FQGTGA. CDR3 in amino acids: CASSPPGGYYNEQFF. The DNA for the CDR3 is TGTGCCAGCAGCCCCCCAGGGGGTTACTACAATGAGCAGTTCTTC.

V usage is TRBV9 and J usage is TRBJ2-1; 11 nucleotides align to TRBD2. V trimming: 3 bases; J trimming: 0 bases; junction bases outside the gene matches: 8. The V gene's germline CDR1 is SGDLS and CDR2 YYNGEE. CDR3 length: 18 residues. The CDR3 bases are TGTGCCAGCAGCGCAGGACTAGCGGGTGACAGCTCCTACAATGAGCAGTTCTTC. Protein product: CASSAGLAGDSSYNEQFF.

This chain links TRBV5-1 with TRBJ1-1, with TRBD1 matching over 10 bases. V trimming: 4 bases; J trimming: 4 bases; junction bases outside the gene matches: 4. The V gene's germline CDR1 is SGHRS and CDR2 YFSETQ. The CDR3 totals 14 residues. CDR3 in amino acids: CASSRDRGVTEAFF. The CDR3 DNA reads as TGCGCCAGCAGCCGGGACAGGGGTGTCACTGAAGCTTTCTTT.

V gene TRBV7-8 combines with J gene TRBJ2-2; 16 bases are a match to TRBD2. This CDR3 comprises 17 residues. Trimming at V came to 7 bases and at J to 5 bases, leaving 7 bases not matched to a gene. Germline V gene data show CDR1 as SGHVS and CDR2 as FQNEAQ. The CDR3 DNA is TGTGCCAGCAAATCGGGACTAGCGGGGGGGGCTACCGGGGAGCTGTTTTTT. Protein sequence: CASKSGLAGGATGELFF.

The chain is built from TRBV5-1 and TRBJ2-6, with D perhaps TRBD1 (5 bases). The CDR3 consists of 18 residues. The germline V gene has CDR1 SGHRS and CDR2 YFSETQ. Trimming left V 4 bases short and J 0 bases short, with 17 bases between. The CDR3 coding sequence is TGCGCCAGCAGCGTCCGCTGGACAATAAGCTCTGGGGCCAACGTCCTGACTTTC. Its translation: CASSVRWTISSGANVLTF.

The V gene is TRBV7-9, the J gene TRBJ1-4, with D perhaps TRBD1 (5 bases). The V end lost 10 bases, the J end lost 8 bases, and 20 bases lay between the germline ends. The CDR3 is made up of 14 amino acids. The germline CDR1 and CDR2 sequences are SEHNR and FQNEAQ (reference sequence). The CDR3 loop reads CATSQGGVEEKLFF. The CDR3 bases are TGTGCCACCTCCCAGGGAGGGGTGGAGGAAAAACTGTTTTTT.